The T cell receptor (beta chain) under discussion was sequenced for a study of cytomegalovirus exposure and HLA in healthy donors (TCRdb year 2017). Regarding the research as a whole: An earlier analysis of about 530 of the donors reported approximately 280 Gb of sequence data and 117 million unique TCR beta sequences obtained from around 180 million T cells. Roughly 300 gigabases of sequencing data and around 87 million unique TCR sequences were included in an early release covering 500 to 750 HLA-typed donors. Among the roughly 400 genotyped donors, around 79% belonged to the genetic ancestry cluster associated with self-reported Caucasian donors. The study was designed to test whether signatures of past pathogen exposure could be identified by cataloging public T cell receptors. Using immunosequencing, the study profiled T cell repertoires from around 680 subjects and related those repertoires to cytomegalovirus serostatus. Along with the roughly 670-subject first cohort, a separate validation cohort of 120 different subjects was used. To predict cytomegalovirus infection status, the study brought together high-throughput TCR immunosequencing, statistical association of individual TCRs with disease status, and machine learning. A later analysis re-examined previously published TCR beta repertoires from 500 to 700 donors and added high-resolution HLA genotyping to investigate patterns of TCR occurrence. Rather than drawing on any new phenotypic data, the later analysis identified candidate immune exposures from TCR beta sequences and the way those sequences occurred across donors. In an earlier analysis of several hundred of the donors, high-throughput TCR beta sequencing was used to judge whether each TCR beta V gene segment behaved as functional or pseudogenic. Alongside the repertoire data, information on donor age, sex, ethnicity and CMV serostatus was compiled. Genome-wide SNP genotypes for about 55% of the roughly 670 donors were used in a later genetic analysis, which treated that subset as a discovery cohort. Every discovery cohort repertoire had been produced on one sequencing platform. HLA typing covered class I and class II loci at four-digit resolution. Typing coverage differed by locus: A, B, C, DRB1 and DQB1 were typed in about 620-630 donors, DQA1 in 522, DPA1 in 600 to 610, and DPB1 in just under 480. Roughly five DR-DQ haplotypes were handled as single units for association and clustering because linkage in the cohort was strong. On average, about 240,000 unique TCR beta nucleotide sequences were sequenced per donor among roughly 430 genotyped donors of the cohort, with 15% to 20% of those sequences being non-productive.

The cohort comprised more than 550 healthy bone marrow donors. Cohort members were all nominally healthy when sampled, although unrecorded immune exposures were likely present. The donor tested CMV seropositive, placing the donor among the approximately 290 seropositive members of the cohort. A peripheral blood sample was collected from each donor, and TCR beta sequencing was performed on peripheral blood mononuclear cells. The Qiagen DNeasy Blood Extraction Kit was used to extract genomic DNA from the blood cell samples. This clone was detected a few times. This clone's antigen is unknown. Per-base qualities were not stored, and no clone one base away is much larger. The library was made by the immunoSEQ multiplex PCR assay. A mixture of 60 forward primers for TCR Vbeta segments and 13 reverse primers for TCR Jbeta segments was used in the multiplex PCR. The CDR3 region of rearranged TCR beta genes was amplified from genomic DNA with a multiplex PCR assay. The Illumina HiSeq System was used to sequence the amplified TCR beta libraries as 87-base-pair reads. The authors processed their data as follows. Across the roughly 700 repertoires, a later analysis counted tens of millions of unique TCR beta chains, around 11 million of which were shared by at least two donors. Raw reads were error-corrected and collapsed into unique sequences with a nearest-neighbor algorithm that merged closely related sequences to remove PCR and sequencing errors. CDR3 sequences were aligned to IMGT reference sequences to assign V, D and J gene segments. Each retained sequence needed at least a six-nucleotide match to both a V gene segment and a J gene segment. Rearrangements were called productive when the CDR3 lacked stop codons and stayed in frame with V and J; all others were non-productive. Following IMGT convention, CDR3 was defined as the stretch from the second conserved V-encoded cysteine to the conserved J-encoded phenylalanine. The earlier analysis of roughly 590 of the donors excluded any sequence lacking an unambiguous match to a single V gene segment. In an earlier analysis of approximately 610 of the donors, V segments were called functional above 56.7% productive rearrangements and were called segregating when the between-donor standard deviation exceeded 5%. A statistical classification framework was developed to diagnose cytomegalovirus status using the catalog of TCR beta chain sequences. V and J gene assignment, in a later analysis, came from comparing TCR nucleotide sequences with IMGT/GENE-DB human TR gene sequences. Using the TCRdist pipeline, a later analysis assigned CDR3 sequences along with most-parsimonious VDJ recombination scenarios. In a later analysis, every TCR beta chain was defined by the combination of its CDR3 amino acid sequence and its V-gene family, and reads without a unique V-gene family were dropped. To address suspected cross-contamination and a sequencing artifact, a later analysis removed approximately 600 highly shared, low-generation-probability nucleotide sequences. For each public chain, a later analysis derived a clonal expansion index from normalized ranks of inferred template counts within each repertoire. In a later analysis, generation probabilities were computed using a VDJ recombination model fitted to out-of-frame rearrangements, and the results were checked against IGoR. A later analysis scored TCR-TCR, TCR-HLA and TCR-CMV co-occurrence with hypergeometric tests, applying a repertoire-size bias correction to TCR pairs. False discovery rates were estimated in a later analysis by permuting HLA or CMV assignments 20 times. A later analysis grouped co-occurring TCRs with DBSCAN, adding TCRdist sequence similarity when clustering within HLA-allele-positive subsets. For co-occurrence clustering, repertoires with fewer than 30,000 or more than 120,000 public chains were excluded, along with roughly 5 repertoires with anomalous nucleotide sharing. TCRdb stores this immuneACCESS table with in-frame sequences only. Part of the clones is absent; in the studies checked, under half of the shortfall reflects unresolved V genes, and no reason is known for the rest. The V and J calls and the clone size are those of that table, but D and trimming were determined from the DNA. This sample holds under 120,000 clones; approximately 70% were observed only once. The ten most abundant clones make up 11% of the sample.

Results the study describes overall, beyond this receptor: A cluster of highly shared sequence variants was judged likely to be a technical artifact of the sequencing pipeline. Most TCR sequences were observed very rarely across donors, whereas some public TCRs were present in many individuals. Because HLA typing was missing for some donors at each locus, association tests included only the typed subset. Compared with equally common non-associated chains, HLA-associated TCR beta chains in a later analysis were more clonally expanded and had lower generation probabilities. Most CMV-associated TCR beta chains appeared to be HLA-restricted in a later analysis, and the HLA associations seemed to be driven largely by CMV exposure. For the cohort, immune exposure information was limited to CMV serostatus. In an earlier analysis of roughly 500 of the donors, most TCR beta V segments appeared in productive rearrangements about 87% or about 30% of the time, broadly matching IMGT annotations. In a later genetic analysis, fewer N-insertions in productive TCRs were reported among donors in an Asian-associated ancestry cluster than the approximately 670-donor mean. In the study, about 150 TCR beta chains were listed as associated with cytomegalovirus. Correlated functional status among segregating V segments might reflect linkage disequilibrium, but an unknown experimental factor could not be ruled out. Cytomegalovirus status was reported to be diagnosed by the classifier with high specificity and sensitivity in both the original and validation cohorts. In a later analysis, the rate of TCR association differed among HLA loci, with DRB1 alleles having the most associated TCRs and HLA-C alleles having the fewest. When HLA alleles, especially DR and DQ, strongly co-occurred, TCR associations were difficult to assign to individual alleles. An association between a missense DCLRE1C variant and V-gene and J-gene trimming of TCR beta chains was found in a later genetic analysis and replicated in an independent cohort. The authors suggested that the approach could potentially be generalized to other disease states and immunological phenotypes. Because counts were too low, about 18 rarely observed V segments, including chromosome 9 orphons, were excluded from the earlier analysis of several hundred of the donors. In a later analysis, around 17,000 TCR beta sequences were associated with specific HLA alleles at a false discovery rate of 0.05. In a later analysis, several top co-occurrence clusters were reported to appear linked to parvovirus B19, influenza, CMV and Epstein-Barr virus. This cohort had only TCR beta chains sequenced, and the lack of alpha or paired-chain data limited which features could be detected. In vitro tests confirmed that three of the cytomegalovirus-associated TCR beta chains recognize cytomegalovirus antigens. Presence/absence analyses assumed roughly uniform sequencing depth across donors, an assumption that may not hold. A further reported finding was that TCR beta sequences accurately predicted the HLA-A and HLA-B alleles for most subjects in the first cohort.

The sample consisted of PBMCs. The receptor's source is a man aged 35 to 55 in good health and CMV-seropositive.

The CDR3 reads CASSPTTTYNEQFF. The sequence in DNA is TGTGCCAGCAGCCCCACTACTACCTACAATGAGCAGTTCTTC. The chain uses TRBV5-8 and TRBJ2-1; the D gene lacks a confident call. The junction carries 10 bases between V and J, which are trimmed by 4 bases and 2 bases respectively. Looking up the germline V gene yields CDR1 SGHTS and CDR2 YDEGEE. Spanning cysteine to phenylalanine, the CDR3 consists of 14 amino acids. Left in the record is the CDR3 DNA by itself, 42 bases read in frame from the first base.